These 21 T cell receptor beta chains originate from one sample sequenced in a study of cytomegalovirus exposure and HLA in healthy donors. Amplification used 60 Vbeta primers and 13 Jbeta primers. Some clones are missing from TCRdb's copy, which holds only in-frame ones; the method was immunoSEQ multiplex PCR. The repertoire holds around 200,000 clones, with around 83% as singletons. Sequencing input: PBMCs. Receptor source: a girl aged 2 to 10 in good health and CMV-seropositive.

The chain links TRBV7-8 to TRBJ2-1; 13 positions agree with TRBD2. Germline-derived CDR1 and CDR2 are SGHVS and FQNEAQ. The trim removed 5 bases at V and 0 bases at J, leaving 10 bases unmatched. This CDR3 is built from 19 residues. CDR3 protein: CASSPGLAGVRSSYNEQFF. In DNA, the CDR3 is TGTGCCAGCAGCCCCGGACTAGCGGGAGTACGGAGCTCCTACAATGAGCAGTTCTTC.

The chain uses TRBV28 and TRBJ1-4, with no clear D. Germline V gene data show CDR1 as MDHEN and CDR2 as SYDVKM. The V end lost 8 bases, the J end lost 7 bases, and 17 bases lay between the germline ends. CDR3 size: 14 residues. For the CDR3, the DNA is TGTGCCAGCGTGGACCCAAGGACTCGTGAAAAACTGTTTTTT. This sequence encodes CASVDPRTREKLFF.

The genes are TRBV4-1 and TRBJ2-7; 8 nucleotides agree with TRBD1. The CDR3 is 15 amino acids. Trimming at V came to 1 base and at J to 1 base, leaving 3 bases not matched to a gene. Germline V gene sequence: CDR1 MGHRA, CDR2 YSYEKL. This chain's CDR3 is CASSQAGTGSYEQYF. CDR3 nucleotide sequence: TGCGCCAGCAGCCAAGCCGGGACAGGATCCTACGAGCAGTACTTC.

This clone was recorded once. The chain combines TRBV11-2 with TRBJ1-1; the match to TRBD1 covers 12 bases. CDR3 length: 19 amino acids. V lost 7 bases and J lost 4; bases outside the gene matches: 19. The germline gives CDR1 SGHAT, CDR2 FQNNGV. The CDR3 DNA follows: TGTGCCAGCAACGAAGCGGGGACAGGGGGCATAAGAATGTTCACTGAAGCTTTCTTT. Its translation is CASNEAGTGGIRMFTEAFF.

The J gene is TRBJ1-2, the V gene TRBV19; D is possibly TRBD1 (6 bases). CDR3 length: 14 amino acids. V lost 1 base, J lost 1 base, and 7 bases lay in between. Germline V gives CDR1 LNHDA, CDR2 SQIVND (reference sequence). The CDR3 spells CASSIGTDNYGYTF. DNA of the CDR3: TGTGCCAGTAGTATAGGGACAGATAACTATGGCTACACCTTC. Variable domain in full (rest from reference TRBV19 and TRBJ1-2): DGGITQSPKYLFRKEGQNVTLSCEQNLNHDAMYWYRQDPGQGLRLIYYSQIVNDFQKGDIAEGYSVSREKKESFPLTVTSAQKNPTAFYLCASSIGTDNYGYTFGSGTRLTVV.

The chain recombines TRBV10-3 with TRBJ2-1, with a tentative D call TRBD2 (7 bases). The CDR3 extends over 15 amino acids. Looked up from germline, CDR1 is ENHRY and CDR2 is SYGVKD. The V and J ends lost 3 bases and 9 bases respectively, with 18 bases between them. CDR3 DNA sequence: TGTGCCATCAGTGACGGACAGCGGGGCAGGGGTGAGCAGTTCTTC. This gives the protein CAISDGQRGRGEQFF.

The chain recombines TRBV5-1 with TRBJ2-1, with a tentative D call TRBD2 (7 bases). V was cut by 2 bases and J by 5 bases, with 20 bases left in between. The CDR3 is 17 amino acids. The V gene's germline CDR1 is SGHRS and CDR2 YFSETQ. The DNA of the CDR3 is TGCGCCAGCAGCTTCACCCTCGGGGGGCGGGCTGACAATGAGCAGTTCTTC. This sequence encodes CASSFTLGGRADNEQFF.

This clone was seen a handful of times. J is TRBJ2-3 and V is TRBV6-4; weak D call: TRBD2 (6 bases). The CDR3 consists of 14 residues. V was pared by 3 bases and J by 0 bases, with 7 bases between. Germline loops: CDR1 MRHNA, CDR2 SNTAGT. CDR3: CASSERGSTDTQYF. The CDR3 DNA sequence: TGTGCCAGCAGTGAGCGGGGTAGCACAGATACGCAGTATTTT.

The chain joins TRBV4-1 to TRBJ2-3; 7 nucleotides agree with TRBD1. The germline V gene has CDR1 MGHRA and CDR2 YSYEKL. There are 16 residues in the CDR3. The trim removed 4 bases at V and 3 bases at J, leaving 10 bases unmatched. The CDR3 nucleotides are TGCGCCAGCAGCCTCGTGAACAGGGGTTCGACAGATACGCAGTATTTT. Protein product: CASSLVNRGSTDTQYF.

This clone has more than one count but fewer than ten. Other DNA sequences in this specimen translate into the identical CDR3. This sequence joins TRBV6-1 and TRBJ1-5; D is unclear. V was pared by 2 bases and J by 0 bases, with 5 bases between. Germline values: CDR1 MNHNS, CDR2 SASEGT. CDR3 length: 14 amino acids. Here the CDR3 DNA reads TGTGCCAGCAGTGAATCCGGTAGCAATCAGCCCCAGCATTTT. Amino acids: CASSESGSNQPQHF.

The chain uses TRBV7-8 and TRBJ2-2; 7 bases align to TRBD1. CDR3 length: 17 residues. Trimming removed 5 bases from V and 6 bases from J; junction bases left unmatched: 15. Looked up from germline, CDR1 is SGHVS and CDR2 is FQNEAQ. This CDR3 is CASSPWTGPALAGELFF. CDR3 in DNA: TGTGCCAGCAGCCCATGGACAGGCCCAGCCCTCGCCGGGGAGCTGTTTTTT.

The chain recombines TRBV11-2 with TRBJ1-1, with TRBD1 matching over 7 bases. Germline V gene lookup returns CDR1 SGHAT and CDR2 FQNNGV. V trimming: 4 bases; J trimming: 4 bases; junction bases outside the gene matches: 6. The CDR3 consists of 14 residues. CDR3 region: CASSSQGRATEAFF. CDR3 nucleotide sequence: TGTGCCAGCAGCTCACAGGGGCGGGCCACTGAAGCTTTCTTT.

In its sample, this clone was seen once. This sequence joins TRBV29-1 and TRBJ2-3; D may be TRBD2 (6 bases). The CDR3 extends over 15 amino acids. Germline V gene data show CDR1 as SQVTM and CDR2 as ANQGSEA. V was shortened by 0 bases and J by 4 bases, with 14 bases between the two germline ends. The CDR3 is CSVEDTGTQSDTQYF. Here the CDR3 DNA reads TGCAGCGTTGAAGATACGGGGACTCAGTCAGATACGCAGTATTTT.

This clone was counted once. CDR3 in amino acids: CASSIAGAHEQFF. In DNA, the CDR3 is TGTGCCAGCAGCATAGCGGGAGCCCATGAGCAGTTCTTC. This rearrangement joins TRBV9 to TRBJ2-1; 9 bases match TRBD2. The CDR3 covers 13 residues. Trimming at V came to 4 bases and at J to 8 bases, leaving 4 bases not matched to a gene. Germline values: CDR1 SGDLS, CDR2 YYNGEE.

V and J are TRBV10-2 and TRBJ2-7; the match to TRBD2 covers 10 bases. The CDR3 covers 15 residues. Germline V gives CDR1 WSHSY, CDR2 SAAADI. J was trimmed by 6 bases and V by 5 bases; bases with no gene match: 10. The DNA for the CDR3 is TGCGCCAGCAGTTCTCAGGGCCTAGCGGGAGCCGAGCAGTACTTC. It specifies CASSSQGLAGAEQYF.

A single count supports this clone. V usage is TRBV19 and J usage is TRBJ2-7, with TRBD1 matching over 10 bases. Germline V gives CDR1 LNHDA, CDR2 SQIVND (reference sequence). Losses at the gene ends were 2 bases for V and 2 bases for J; bases not matched to a gene: 9. This CDR3 comprises 17 residues. The CDR3 here is CASSIRGTGDLPYEQYF. The CDR3 nucleotides read TGTGCCAGTAGTATAAGAGGGACAGGGGACCTTCCCTACGAGCAGTACTTC. Full variable domain (outside the CDR3, taken from reference TRBV19 and TRBJ2-7): DGGITQSPKYLFRKEGQNVTLSCEQNLNHDAMYWYRQDPGQGLRLIYYSQIVNDFQKGDIAEGYSVSREKKESFPLTVTSAQKNPTAFYLCASSIRGTGDLPYEQYFGPGTRLTVT.

The rearrangement links TRBV19 to TRBJ2-3; TRBD1 might be the D (6 bases). The CDR3 contains 12 residues. V lost 6 bases, J lost 7 bases, and 11 bases lay in between. The germline gives CDR1 LNHDA, CDR2 SQIVND (reference sequence). The CDR3: CASSQGWYTQYF. CDR3 sequence (DNA): TGTGCCAGTAGCCAGGGGTGGTATACGCAGTATTTT.

The chain combines TRBV18 with TRBJ1-1; no clear D gene. This CDR3 has 13 residues. Trimming cost V 6 bases and J 0 bases, with 8 bases left between them. The germline V gene encodes CDR1 KGHSH and CDR2 LQKENI. For the CDR3, the DNA is TGTGCCAGCTCGGCAGGATTGAACACTGAAGCTTTCTTT. Encoded protein: CASSAGLNTEAFF. Combining the CDR3 with reference TRBV18 and TRBJ1-1 gives the whole variable domain NAGVMQNPRHLVRRRGQEARLRCSPMKGHSHVYWYRQLPEEGLKFMVYLQKENIIDESGMPKERFSAEFPKEGPSILRIQQVVRGDSAAYFCASSAGLNTEAFFGQGTRLTVV.

The J gene is TRBJ1-5, the V gene TRBV15, with D possibly being TRBD1 (6 bases). Looked up from germline, CDR1 is LNHNV and CDR2 is YYDKDF (reference sequence). This CDR3 region has 17 residues. V dropped 5 bases and J dropped 5 bases, with 22 bases sitting between them. CDR3 residues: CATSGGWGRMVDQPQHF. The CDR3 DNA reads TGTGCCACCAGCGGCGGGTGGGGGCGGATGGTTGATCAGCCCCAGCATTTT.

V gene TRBV19 combines with J gene TRBJ2-1, with D possibly matching TRBD1 (6 bases). CDR1 and CDR2 from the germline V gene are LNHDA and SQIVND (reference sequence). This CDR3 has 17 residues. The ends were cut back, 1 base at V and 0 bases at J, with 13 bases in the middle. This CDR3 reads CASSIAAGALSYNEQFF. The DNA for the CDR3 is TGTGCCAGTAGTATAGCGGCAGGGGCCCTCTCCTACAATGAGCAGTTCTTC. Drawing the rest from reference TRBV19 and TRBJ2-1, the complete variable domain is DGGITQSPKYLFRKEGQNVTLSCEQNLNHDAMYWYRQDPGQGLRLIYYSQIVNDFQKGDIAEGYSVSREKKESFPLTVTSAQKNPTAFYLCASSIAAGALSYNEQFFGPGTRLTVL.

The J gene is TRBJ2-3, the V gene TRBV7-2; 11 bases agree with TRBD2. Germline CDR1 is SGHTA and CDR2 is FQGNSA. This CDR3 contains 14 residues. The ends lost 5 bases at V and 5 bases at J; junction bases unmatched: 3. The CDR3 loop reads CASSHGLAGDTQYF. CDR3 sequence (DNA): TGTGCCAGCAGCCACGGACTAGCGGGAGATACGCAGTATTTT.